The TCR beta chain described here comes from a study of blood T cell repertoires in COVID-19. Study background: T cells, B-cell-depleted T cells, or PBMCs supplied cDNA or gDNA.

Only in-frame clones appear in the TCRdb table, and some are missing; sequencing was by immunoSEQ multiplex PCR. The table records approximately 200,000 clones, about 91% of them present only once. CDR1 SEHNR and CDR2 FQNEAQ come from the germline V gene (reference sequence). The CDR3 is 15 amino acids. J gave up 5 bases and V 4 bases, and 5 bases lay outside the gene matches. The source is a man between 18 and 29 years old with acute COVID-19. This sequence joins TRBV7-9 and TRBJ2-7, with 13 bases lining up with TRBD2. Sample: PBMCs or T cells enriched from blood (not recorded which). CDR3 region: CASSSLAGGPDEQYF. The CDR3 DNA reads as TGTGCCAGCAGCTCACTAGCGGGAGGGCCCGACGAGCAGTACTTC.